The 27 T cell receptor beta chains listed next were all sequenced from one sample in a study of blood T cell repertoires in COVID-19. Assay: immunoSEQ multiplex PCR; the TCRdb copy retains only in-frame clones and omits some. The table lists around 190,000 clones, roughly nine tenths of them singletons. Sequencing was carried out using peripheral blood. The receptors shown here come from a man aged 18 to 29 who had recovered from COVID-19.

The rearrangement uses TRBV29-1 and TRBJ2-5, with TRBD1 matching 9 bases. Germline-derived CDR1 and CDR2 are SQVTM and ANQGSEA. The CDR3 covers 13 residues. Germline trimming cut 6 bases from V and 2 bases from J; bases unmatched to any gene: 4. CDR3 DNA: TGCAGCGTGGACAGGGGTATTCAAGAGACCCAGTACTTC. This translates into CSVDRGIQETQYF.

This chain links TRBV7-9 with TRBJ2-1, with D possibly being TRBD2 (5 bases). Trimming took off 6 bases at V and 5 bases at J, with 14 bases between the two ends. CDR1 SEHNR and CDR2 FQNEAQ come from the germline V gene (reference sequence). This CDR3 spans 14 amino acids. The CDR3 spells CASSLFGADNEQFF. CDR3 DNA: TGTGCCAGCAGTCTTTTTGGAGCGGACAATGAGCAGTTCTTC. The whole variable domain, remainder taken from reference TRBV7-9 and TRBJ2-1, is DTGVSQNPRHKITKRGQNVTFRCDPISEHNRLYWYRQTLGQGPEFLTYFQNEAQLEKSRLLSDRFSAERPKGSFSTLEIQRTEQGDSAMYLCASSLFGADNEQFFGPGTRLTVL.

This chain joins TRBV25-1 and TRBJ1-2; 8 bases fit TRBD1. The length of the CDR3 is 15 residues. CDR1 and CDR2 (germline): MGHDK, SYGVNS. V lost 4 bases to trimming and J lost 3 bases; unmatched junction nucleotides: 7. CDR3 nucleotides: TGTGCCAGCAGTGCGGACAGGGTACATGACTATGGCTACACCTTC. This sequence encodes CASSADRVHDYGYTF.

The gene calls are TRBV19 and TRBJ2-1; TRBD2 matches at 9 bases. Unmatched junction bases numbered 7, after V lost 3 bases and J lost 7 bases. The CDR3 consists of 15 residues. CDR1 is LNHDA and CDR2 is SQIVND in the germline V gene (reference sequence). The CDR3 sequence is CASSILAGAGNEQFF. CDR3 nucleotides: TGTGCCAGTAGTATTTTAGCGGGAGCGGGGAATGAGCAGTTCTTC.

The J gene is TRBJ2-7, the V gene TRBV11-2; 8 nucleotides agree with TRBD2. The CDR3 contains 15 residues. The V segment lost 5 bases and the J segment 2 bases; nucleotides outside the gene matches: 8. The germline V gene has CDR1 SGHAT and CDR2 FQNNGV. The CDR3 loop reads CASSPRVAGTYEQYF. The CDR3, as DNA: TGTGCCAGCAGCCCTAGGGTAGCGGGGACCTACGAGCAGTACTTC.

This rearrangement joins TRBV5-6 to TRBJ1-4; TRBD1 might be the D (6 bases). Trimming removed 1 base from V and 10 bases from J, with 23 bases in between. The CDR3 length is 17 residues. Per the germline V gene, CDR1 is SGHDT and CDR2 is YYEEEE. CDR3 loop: CASSLTHRDTGFGKLFF. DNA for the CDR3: TGTGCCAGCAGCTTGACCCACCGGGACACCGGCTTTGGAAAACTGTTTTTT. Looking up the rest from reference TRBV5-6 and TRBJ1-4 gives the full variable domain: DAGVTQSPTHLIKTRGQQVTLRCSPKSGHDTVSWYQQALGQGPQFIFQYYEEEERQRGNFPDRFSGHQFPNYSSELNVNALLLGDSALYLCASSLTHRDTGFGKLFFGSGTQLSVL.

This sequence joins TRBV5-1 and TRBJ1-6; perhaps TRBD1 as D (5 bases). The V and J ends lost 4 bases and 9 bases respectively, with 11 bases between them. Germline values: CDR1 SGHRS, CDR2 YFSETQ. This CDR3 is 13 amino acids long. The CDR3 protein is CASSPGGTSPLHF. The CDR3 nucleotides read TGCGCCAGCAGCCCGGGGGGGACTTCACCCCTCCACTTT.

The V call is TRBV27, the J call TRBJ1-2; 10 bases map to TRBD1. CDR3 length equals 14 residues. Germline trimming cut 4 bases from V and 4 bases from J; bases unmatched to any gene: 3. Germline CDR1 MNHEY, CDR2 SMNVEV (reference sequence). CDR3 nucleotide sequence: TGTGCCAGCAGTTGGGACAGGGGATCCTATGGCTACACCTTC. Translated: CASSWDRGSYGYTF.

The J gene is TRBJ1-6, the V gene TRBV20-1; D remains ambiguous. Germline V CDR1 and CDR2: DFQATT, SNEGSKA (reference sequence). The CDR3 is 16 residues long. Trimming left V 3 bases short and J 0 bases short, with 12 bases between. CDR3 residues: CSASRSASSYNSPLHF. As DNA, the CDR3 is TGCAGTGCTAGTCGGTCAGCTAGCTCCTATAATTCACCCCTCCACTTT.

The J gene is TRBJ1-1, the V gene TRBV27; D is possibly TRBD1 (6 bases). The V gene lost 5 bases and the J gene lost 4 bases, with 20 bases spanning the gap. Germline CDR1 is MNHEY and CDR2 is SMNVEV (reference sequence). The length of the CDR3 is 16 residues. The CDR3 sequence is CASSRRQGRGTTEAFF. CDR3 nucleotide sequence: TGTGCCAGCAGTCGGCGGCAGGGGCGAGGGACCACTGAAGCTTTCTTT.

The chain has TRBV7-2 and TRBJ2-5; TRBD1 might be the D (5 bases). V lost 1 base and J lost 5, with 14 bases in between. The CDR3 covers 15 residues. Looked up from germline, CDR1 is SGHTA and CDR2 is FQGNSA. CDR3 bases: TGTGCCAGCAGCTTAGTCGCCAGGGTGTGGGAGACCCAGTACTTC. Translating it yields CASSLVARVWETQYF.

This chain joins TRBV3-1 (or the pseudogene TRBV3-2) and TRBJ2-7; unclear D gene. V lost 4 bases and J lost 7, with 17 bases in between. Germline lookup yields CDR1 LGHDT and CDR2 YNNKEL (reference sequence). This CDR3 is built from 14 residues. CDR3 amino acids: CASSPLPRGQEQYF. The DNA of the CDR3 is TGTGCCAGCAGCCCCCTCCCGAGAGGTCAAGAGCAGTACTTC.

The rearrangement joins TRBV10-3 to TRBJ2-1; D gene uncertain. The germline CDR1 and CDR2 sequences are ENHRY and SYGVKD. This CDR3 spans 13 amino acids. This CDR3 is CATGSSGYNEQFF. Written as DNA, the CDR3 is TGTGCTACCGGGTCCTCCGGCTACAATGAGCAGTTCTTC.

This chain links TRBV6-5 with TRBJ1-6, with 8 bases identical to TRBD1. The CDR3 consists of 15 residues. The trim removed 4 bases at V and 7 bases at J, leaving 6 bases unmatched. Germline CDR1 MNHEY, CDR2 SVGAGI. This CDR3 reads CASSSMDRDNSPLHF. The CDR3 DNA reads TGTGCCAGCAGTTCCATGGACAGGGACAATTCACCCCTCCACTTT.

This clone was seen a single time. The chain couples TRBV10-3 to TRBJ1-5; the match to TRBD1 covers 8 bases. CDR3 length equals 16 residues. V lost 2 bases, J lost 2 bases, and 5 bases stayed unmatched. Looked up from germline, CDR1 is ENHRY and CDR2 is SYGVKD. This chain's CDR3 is CAISEDRGVGNQPQHF. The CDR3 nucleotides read TGTGCCATCAGTGAGGACAGGGGTGTTGGCAATCAGCCCCAGCATTTT.

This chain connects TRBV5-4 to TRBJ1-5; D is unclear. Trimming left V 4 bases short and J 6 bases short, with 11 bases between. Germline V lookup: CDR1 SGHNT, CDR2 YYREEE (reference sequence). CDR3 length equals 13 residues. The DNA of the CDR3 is TGTGCCAGCAGCGCCGGGTTGGGTCAGCCCCAGCATTTT. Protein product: CASSAGLGQPQHF.

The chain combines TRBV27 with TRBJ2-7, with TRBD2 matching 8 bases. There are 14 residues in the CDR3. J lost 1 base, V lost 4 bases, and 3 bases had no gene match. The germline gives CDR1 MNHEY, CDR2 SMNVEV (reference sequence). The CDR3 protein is CASSYREGSYEQYF. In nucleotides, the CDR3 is TGTGCCAGCAGTTACCGGGAGGGTTCCTACGAGCAGTACTTC.

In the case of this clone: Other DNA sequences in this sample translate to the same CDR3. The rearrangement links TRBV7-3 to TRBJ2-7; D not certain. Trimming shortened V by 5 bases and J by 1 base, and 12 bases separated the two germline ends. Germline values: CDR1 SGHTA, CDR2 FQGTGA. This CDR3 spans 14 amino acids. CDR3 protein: CASSPSGPSYEQYF. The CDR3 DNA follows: TGTGCCAGCAGCCCCTCGGGTCCTTCCTACGAGCAGTACTTC.

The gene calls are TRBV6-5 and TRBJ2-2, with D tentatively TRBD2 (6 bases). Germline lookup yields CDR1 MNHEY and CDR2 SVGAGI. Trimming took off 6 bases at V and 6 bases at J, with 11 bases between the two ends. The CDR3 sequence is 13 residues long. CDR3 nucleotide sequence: TGTGCCAGCAGCTGGGGCGGGGCCGGGGAGCTGTTTTTT. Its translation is CASSWGGAGELFF.

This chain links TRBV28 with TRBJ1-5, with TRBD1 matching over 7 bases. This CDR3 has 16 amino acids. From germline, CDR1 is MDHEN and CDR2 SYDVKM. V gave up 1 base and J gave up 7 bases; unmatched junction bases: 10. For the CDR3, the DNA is TGTGCCAGCAGTTTATCGCCGGGACAGCCGGGCCAGCCCCAGCATTTT. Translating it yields CASSLSPGQPGQPQHF.

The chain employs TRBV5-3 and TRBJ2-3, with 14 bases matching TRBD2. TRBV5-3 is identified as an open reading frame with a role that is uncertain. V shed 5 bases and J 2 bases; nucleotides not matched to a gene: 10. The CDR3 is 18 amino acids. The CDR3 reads CARSTGTSGRGPTDTQYF. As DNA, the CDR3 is TGTGCCAGAAGTACAGGGACTAGCGGGAGAGGGCCCACAGATACGCAGTATTTT.

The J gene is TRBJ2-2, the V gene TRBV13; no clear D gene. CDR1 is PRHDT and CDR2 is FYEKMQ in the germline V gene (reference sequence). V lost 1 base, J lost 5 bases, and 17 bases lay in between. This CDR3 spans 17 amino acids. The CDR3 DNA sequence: TGTGCCAGCAGCTTAGCGGCAGGCAGTCGTCGGACCGGGGAGCTGTTTTTT. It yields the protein CASSLAAGSRRTGELFF.

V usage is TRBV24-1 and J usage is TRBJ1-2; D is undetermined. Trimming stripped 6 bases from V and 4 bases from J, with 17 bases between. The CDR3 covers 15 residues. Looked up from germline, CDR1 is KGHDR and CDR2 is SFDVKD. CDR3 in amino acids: CATSSTSSGSYGYTF. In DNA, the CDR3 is TGTGCCACCAGTTCTACATCGTCAGGATCCTATGGCTACACCTTC.

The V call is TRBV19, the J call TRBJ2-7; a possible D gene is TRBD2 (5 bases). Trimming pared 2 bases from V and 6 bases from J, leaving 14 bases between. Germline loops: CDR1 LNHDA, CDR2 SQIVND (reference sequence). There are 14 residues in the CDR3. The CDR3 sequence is CASSIMGSGGEQYF. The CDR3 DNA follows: TGTGCCAGTAGTATAATGGGGAGCGGTGGCGAGCAGTACTTC.

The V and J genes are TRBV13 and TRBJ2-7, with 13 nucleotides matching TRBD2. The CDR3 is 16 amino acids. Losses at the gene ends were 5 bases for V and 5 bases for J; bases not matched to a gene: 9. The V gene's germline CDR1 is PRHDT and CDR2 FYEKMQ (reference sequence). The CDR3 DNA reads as TGTGCCAGCAGCCCCTCCGGGACTAGCGGGATCAACGAGCAGTACTTC. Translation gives CASSPSGTSGINEQYF.

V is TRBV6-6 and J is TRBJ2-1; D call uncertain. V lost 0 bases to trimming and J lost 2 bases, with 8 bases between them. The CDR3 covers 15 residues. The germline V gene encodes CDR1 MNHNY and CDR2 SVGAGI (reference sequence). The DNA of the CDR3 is TGTGCCAGCAGTTACTCGATAGTTCCCTACAATGAGCAGTTCTTC. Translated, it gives CASSYSIVPYNEQFF.

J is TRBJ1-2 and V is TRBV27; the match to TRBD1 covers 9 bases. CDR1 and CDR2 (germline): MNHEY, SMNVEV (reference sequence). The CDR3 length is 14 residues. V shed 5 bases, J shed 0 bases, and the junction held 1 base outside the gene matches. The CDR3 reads CASSRDRANYGYTF. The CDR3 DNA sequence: TGTGCCAGCAGTCGGGACAGGGCTAACTATGGCTACACCTTC.